These 9 T cell receptor beta chains were all obtained from the same sample, sequenced in a study of glioma-infiltrating T cells. Amplification of TCR alpha and beta CDR3 regions from RNA used iRepertoire nested multiplex PCR. TCRdb used MiXCR to reprocess the multiplex PCR reads, holding one entry per CDR3 protein. The sample has under 200,000 distinct CDR3 sequences; over 25% are singletons. The sequenced sample was glioma tissue, nonneoplastic brain tissue, or PBMCs (not recorded which). The receptor source for this set is a human donor with low-grade glioma or glioblastoma, undergoing nonglioma brain surgery, or in good health (not recorded which).

By its share, this clonotype is medium-sized. V usage is TRBV6-1 and J usage is TRBJ1-1; D call uncertain. Germline values: CDR1 MNHNS, CDR2 SASEGT. The CDR3 covers 15 residues. V was pared by 1 base and J by 1 base, with 10 bases between. The CDR3 bases are TGTGCCAGCAGTGAAGTAGAGGGAGGGAACACTGAAGCTTTCTTT. Residues: CASSEVEGGNTEAFF.

The genes are TRBV18 and TRBJ2-7; TRBD1 agrees at 9 bases. The length of the CDR3 is 15 residues. V lost 7 bases to trimming and J lost 3 bases; unmatched junction nucleotides: 10. The germline V gene has CDR1 KGHSH and CDR2 LQKENI. The CDR3 region is CASYAGRQGDYEQYF. DNA of the CDR3: TGTGCCAGCTACGCCGGGCGACAGGGGGACTACGAGCAGTACTTC.

This clonotype was picked up many times. The chain carries TRBV6-1 and TRBJ1-1, with 8 bases matching TRBD1. The V gene end was trimmed by 6 bases and the J gene end by 4 bases; junction bases not matched to a gene: 10. The germline CDR1 and CDR2 sequences are MNHNS and SASEGT. The length of the CDR3 is 15 residues. DNA of the CDR3: TGTGCCAGCAGACCACGGACAGGGCAAGGCACTGAAGCTTTCTTT. This encodes CASRPRTGQGTEAFF.

V is TRBV2 and J is TRBJ2-5, with TRBD1 matching over 9 bases. The CDR3 totals 12 residues. Germline CDR1 reads SNHLY; CDR2 reads FYNNEI. The V segment lost 9 bases and the J segment 4 bases; nucleotides outside the gene matches: 3. Here the CDR3 DNA reads TGTGCCAGGGGGACAGGGCCAGAGACCCAGTACTTC. Translating gives CARGTGPETQYF.

This clonotype was picked up many times. The gene calls are TRBV7-2 and TRBJ2-7; 9 bases are a match to TRBD1. This CDR3 region has 20 residues. Germline-derived CDR1 and CDR2 are SGHTA and FQGNSA. V shed 0 bases, J shed 2 bases, and the junction held 17 bases outside the gene matches. The CDR3 region has the DNA TGTGCCAGCAGCTTAGCAACGCCCCGCCCGGGACAGGGTAAGACCTACGAGCAGTACTTC. This encodes CASSLATPRPGQGKTYEQYF.

The chain recombines TRBV4-1 with TRBJ1-5; D call uncertain. The CDR3 sequence is 12 residues long. V was clipped by 0 bases and J by 7 bases, with 4 bases between them. Germline CDR1 reads MGHRA; CDR2 reads YSYEKL. The CDR3 loop reads CASSQDGQPQHF. In nucleotides, the CDR3 is TGCGCCAGCAGCCAAGATGGCCAGCCCCAGCATTTT.

On this clonotype: A much larger clone differs by one base, so this may be a read error. V gene TRBV12-5 combines with J gene TRBJ2-1; 8 bases align to TRBD1. Germline-derived CDR1 and CDR2 are LGHNT and FRNRAP. CDR3 size: 15 residues. CDR3 DNA sequence: TGTGCTAGTGGTTCAGGACAGGGTGGGTACAATGAGGAGTTCTTC. This translates into CASGSGQGGYNEEFF.

V is TRBV19 and J is TRBJ2-1; TRBD2 agrees at 13 bases. This CDR3 contains 20 residues. CDR1 is LNHDA and CDR2 is SQIVND in the germline V gene (reference sequence). The V and J ends lost 5 bases and 4 bases, in that order; junction bases with no gene match: 17. This CDR3 reads CASSSTSGRVLSFHYNEQFF. The CDR3 nucleotides read TGTGCCAGTAGTTCAACTAGCGGGAGGGTCCTCTCCTTTCATTACAATGAGCAGTTCTTC.

This clonotype has just one count. A clone one base away is much larger, so this may be a read error. The rearrangement joins TRBV7-9 to TRBJ2-7, with unresolved D. This CDR3 contains 16 residues. The V gene's germline CDR1 is SEHNR and CDR2 FQNEAQ (reference sequence). Deletions cut 5 bases from V and 0 bases from J, with 17 bases between. CDR3 region: CASSHWSVHDSYEQYF. CDR3 nucleotides: TGTGCCAGCAGCCACTGGTCCGTTCATGACTCCTACGAGCAGTACTTC.